This T cell receptor (beta chain) was obtained from a study of T cells in Graves' hyperthyroidism and ophthalmopathy. Study results and limitations: Peripheral blood also featured most of the thyroid clonotypes expanded above 0.001.

Amplification yielded TCR beta CDR3 regions, with RNA transcripts as the source. Primed by the HTBI set, a first-round RT-PCR was run on the TCR CDR3. MiXCR, applied by TCRdb to the multiplex PCR reads, yields one record per CDR3 protein. The data show roughly 330,000 distinct CDR3 sequences, approximately 16% seen once. The CDR3 consists of 14 residues. V was pared by 1 base and J by 5 bases, with 14 bases between. Germline assignment: CDR1 DFQATT and CDR2 SNEGSKA (reference sequence). This clonotype showed up many times. Its matching antigen is unknown. Over 18 months, lack of ophthalmopathy progression marked Graves' hyperthyroidism as stable. Isolation of PBMCs was performed on about 10 ml fresh peripheral blood.

Material: blood. The clonotype originates from a man aged 30 to 45 with Graves' hyperthyroidism. The V gene is TRBV20-1, the J gene TRBJ1-1, with D tentatively TRBD1 (5 bases). CDR3 DNA sequence: TGCAGTGCTAGAGGGGGAGGGGCCGGAACTGAAGCTTTCTTT. As protein: CSARGGGAGTEAFF.